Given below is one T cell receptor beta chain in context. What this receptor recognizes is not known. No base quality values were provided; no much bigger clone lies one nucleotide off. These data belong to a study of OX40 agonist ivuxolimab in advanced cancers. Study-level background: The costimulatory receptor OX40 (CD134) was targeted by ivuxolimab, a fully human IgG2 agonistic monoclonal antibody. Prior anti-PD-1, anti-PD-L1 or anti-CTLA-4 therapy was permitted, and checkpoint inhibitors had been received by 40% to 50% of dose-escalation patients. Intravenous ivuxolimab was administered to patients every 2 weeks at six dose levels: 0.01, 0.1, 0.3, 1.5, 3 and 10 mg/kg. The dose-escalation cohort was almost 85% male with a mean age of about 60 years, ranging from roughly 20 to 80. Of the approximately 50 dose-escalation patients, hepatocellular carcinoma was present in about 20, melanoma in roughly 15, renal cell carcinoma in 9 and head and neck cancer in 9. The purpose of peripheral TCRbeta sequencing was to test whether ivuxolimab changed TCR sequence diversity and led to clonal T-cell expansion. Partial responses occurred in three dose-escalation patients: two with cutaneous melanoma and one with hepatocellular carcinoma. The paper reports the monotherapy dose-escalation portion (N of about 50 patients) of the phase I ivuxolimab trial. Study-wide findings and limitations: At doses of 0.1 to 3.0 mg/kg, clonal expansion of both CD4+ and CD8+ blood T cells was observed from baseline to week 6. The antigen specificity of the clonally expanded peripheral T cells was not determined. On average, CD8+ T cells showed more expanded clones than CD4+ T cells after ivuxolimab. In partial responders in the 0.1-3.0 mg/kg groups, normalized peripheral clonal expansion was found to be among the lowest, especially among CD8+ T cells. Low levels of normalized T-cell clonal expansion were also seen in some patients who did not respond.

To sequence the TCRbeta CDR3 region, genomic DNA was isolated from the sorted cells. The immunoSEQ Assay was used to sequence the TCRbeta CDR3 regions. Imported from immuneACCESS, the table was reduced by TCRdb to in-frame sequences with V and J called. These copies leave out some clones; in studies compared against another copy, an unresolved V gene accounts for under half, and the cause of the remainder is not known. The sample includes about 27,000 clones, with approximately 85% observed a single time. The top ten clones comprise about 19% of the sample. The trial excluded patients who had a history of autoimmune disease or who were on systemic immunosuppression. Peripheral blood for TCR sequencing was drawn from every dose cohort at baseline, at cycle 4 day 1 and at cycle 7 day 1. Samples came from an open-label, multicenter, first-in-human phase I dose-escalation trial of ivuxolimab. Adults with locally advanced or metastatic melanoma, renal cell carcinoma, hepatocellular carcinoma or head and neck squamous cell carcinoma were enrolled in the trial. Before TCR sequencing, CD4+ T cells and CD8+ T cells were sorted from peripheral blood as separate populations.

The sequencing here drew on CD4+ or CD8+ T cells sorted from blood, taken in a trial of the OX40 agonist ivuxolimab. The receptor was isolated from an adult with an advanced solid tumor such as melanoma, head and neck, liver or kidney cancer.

The bases are TGCACCAGAAAGACGGGGCCAAGGGGCTACACCTTC. Translated, this gives CTRKTGPRGYTF. The chain couples TRBV1 to TRBJ1-2. TRBV1 is assigned pseudogene status. Reading from cysteine to phenylalanine, the CDR3 counts 12 amino acids. The DNA shown is the 36-base CDR3, in frame from base 1.